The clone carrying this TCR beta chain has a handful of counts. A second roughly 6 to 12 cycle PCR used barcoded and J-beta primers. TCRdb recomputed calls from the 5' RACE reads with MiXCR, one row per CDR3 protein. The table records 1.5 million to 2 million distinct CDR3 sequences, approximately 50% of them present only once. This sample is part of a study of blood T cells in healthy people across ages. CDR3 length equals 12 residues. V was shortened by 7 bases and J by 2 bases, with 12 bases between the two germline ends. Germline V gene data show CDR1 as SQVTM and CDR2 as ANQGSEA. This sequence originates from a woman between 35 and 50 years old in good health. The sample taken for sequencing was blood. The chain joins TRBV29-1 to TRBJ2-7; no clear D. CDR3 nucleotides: TGCAGCGCCACAGCCGCAGCCTACGAGCAGTACTTC. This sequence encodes CSATAAAYEQYF.